This T cell receptor beta chain was sequenced for a study of blood T cells in healthy people across ages. Notes on the study in general: The study lacked donor CMV status, which possibly confounded expanded clonotype changes. A strong correlation was found between TCR beta diversity and the percentage of naive T cells.

A word on this clonotype: The antigen is not known.

Combining a sample-barcoded 5' primer with a J-beta primer mix, a second PCR ran for roughly 7 to 12 cycles. Each CDR3 protein is one row after TCRdb ran MiXCR on the 5' RACE reads. The sample has 800,000 to 1,300,000 distinct CDR3 sequences, approximately 26% seen once. Trimming shortened V by 0 bases and J by 1 base, and 10 bases separated the two germline ends. The germline CDR1 and CDR2 sequences are SGHTA and FQGNSA. This CDR3 has 15 residues. Separately, the same data were catalogued under a study of T cells of mothers and their children. As that report states: The donor cohort consisted of a few healthy Caucasian mothers and their six children. Per mother, over 9.5 million TCR beta CDR3 reads were obtained; per child, about 3 million.

This chain uses TRBV7-2 with TRBJ2-7; D remains ambiguous. The source of this sequence is a girl aged 2-10 years in good health. Sequencing input: blood. CDR3 amino acids: CASSLAPGSSYEQYF. CDR3 nucleotides: TGTGCCAGCAGCTTAGCGCCCGGGTCTTCCTACGAGCAGTACTTC.